The entry that follows covers one T cell receptor beta chain sequence. Its specificity is not known. The CDR3 loop spans 15 amino acids. V lost 4 bases to trimming and J lost 4 bases; unmatched junction nucleotides: 7. Germline CDR1 and CDR2: SGHNT and YYREEE (reference sequence). These data come from a study of beta chain features in type 1 diabetes. At the level of the study: Patients looked much like healthy donors when it came to age, gender and cell yields. The number of sorted cells examined across all samples was 107,917,701. Study-level points and caveats: Among patients with Type 1 diabetes, TCRB CDR3s were moderately but significantly shorter in every one of the four CD4+ subsets.

Via the markers CD45RO/CCR7/CD25/CD127/CD95/CD27, stem cell-like memory, regulatory, central memory and naive CD4+ cells were sorted. Every isolated RNA sample was fully reverse transcribed, so sequencing captured expressed TCRB transcripts. The protocol was immunoSEQ multiplex PCR, while the TCRdb copy is restricted to in-frame clones and leaves out a portion. The data show approximately 600,000 clones, approximately 13% seen once. This chain links TRBV5-4 with TRBJ2-1, with 8 bases lining up with TRBD2. Material: naive CD4+ T cells from blood. The receptor was derived from a man between 25 and 39 years old with type 1 diabetes. The CDR3 region has the DNA TGTGCCAGCAGCCGGGGGGGGCCGCCTTACAATGAGCAGTTCTTC. It codes for CASSRGGPPYNEQFF.